A single sample gave rise to the 6 T cell receptor beta chains below, sequenced in a study of blood T cell repertoires in COVID-19. Only in-frame clones appear in the TCRdb table, and some are missing; sequencing was by immunoSEQ multiplex PCR. In the table there are approximately 65,000 clones, 65% to 90% of which are singletons. Sequencing was carried out using peripheral blood. All receptors come from a man aged 40-55 years with acute or convalescent COVID-19.

V and J are TRBV5-4 and TRBJ1-2, with 10 bases lining up with TRBD1. Germline V gene data show CDR1 as SGHNT and CDR2 as YYREEE (reference sequence). The CDR3 totals 15 residues. V shed 3 bases and J 4 bases; nucleotides not matched to a gene: 6. CDR3 bases: TGTGCCAGCAGCTCCCAGACAGGGGGCCTCTATGGCTACACCTTC. It translates to CASSSQTGGLYGYTF.

This clone has at least ten counts. In DNA form, the CDR3 reads TGTGCCAGTAGTATCGCTACAGGGGGCGCAGAAAGAACTAATGAAAAACTGTTTTTT. Amino acid sequence: CASSIATGGAERTNEKLFF. The V and J genes are TRBV19 and TRBJ1-4; 9 bases are a match to TRBD1. This CDR3 region has 19 residues. V was pared by 3 bases and J by 1 base, with 12 bases of the junction left unmatched. Germline V gene data show CDR1 as LNHDA and CDR2 as SQIVND (reference sequence).

V usage is TRBV2 and J usage is TRBJ1-2; D is possibly TRBD1 (6 bases). Germline V gives CDR1 SNHLY, CDR2 FYNNEI. CDR3 length: 14 amino acids. Trimming left V 0 bases short and J 4 bases short, with 9 bases between. The CDR3 loop is CASSEAGAGYGYTF. The CDR3 DNA sequence: TGTGCCAGCAGTGAAGCGGGGGCAGGCTATGGCTACACCTTC.

This chain links TRBV18 with TRBJ2-7; 9 positions agree with TRBD2. Germline assignment: CDR1 KGHSH and CDR2 LQKENI. CDR3 size: 14 residues. Germline trimming cut 4 bases from V and 4 bases from J; bases unmatched to any gene: 5. Written as DNA, the CDR3 is TGTGCCAGCTCACTAGCGGGGGCCGCGTACGAGCAGTACTTC. Translation gives CASSLAGAAYEQYF.

The V call is TRBV3-1 (or the pseudogene TRBV3-2), the J call TRBJ1-1, with D unresolved. Germline values: CDR1 LGHDT, CDR2 YNNKEL (reference sequence). CDR3 length: 12 amino acids. V was shortened by 3 bases and J by 5 bases, with 7 bases between the two germline ends. The CDR3 region has the DNA TGTGCCAGCAGCCAGGGAGGGACTGAAGCTTTCTTT. Translating gives CASSQGGTEAFF.

V is TRBV5-1 and J is TRBJ2-7, with 7 bases aligning to TRBD1. V lost 0 bases to trimming and J lost 5 bases; unmatched junction nucleotides: 8. The CDR3 consists of 15 residues. The germline V gene encodes CDR1 SGHRS and CDR2 YFSETQ. The CDR3 region has the DNA TGCGCCAGCAGCTTGGGAGACAGGGTGGCGGACGAGCAGTACTTC. Its protein product is CASSLGDRVADEQYF. Combining the CDR3 with reference TRBV5-1 and TRBJ2-7 gives the whole variable domain KAGVTQTPRYLIKTRGQQVTLSCSPISGHRSVSWYQQTPGQGLQFLFEYFSETQRNKGNFPGRFSGRQFSNSRSEMNVSTLELGDSALYLCASSLGDRVADEQYFGPGTRLTVT.